The clone carrying this TCR beta chain has a handful of counts. Its antigen is still unknown. These data are taken from a study of blood T cells in healthy people across ages. Overall study findings and caveats: A roughly linear fall in TCR beta diversity per million T cells was seen with increasing age.

V gave up 2 bases and J gave up 11 bases; unmatched junction bases: 11. Germline V lookup: CDR1 MNHEY, CDR2 SVGAGI. The CDR3 runs to 16 residues. A sample-barcoded 5' primer and a J-beta primer mix were used in a second PCR of roughly 7 to 12 cycles. Any given sample supplied a minimum of 2.5 million CDR3-containing paired-end reads. TCRdb redid the calling of the 5' RACE reads with MiXCR, one entry per CDR3 protein. The table records about 1,500,000 distinct CDR3 sequences, roughly 40% of them present only once. The chain recombines TRBV6-5 with TRBJ2-5; 13 bases are shared with TRBD2. The sequencing sample was made of blood. The clonotype was recovered from a woman under 30 in good health. The CDR3 DNA follows: TGTGCCAGCAGTTACACCACTAGCGGGGGGGCATATGAGCAGTACTTC. It is translated as CASSYTTSGGAYEQYF.